The TCR beta chain described here comes from a study of shared clonotypes between healthy human individuals. Study outcomes and limitations: Roughly 4.6% of naive CD4 clonotypes were common to several donors. Generation probabilities of non-shared clonotypes were lower (relative to those shared by all four donors).

Data came from immunoSEQ multiplex PCR; TCRdb stores just in-frame clones and leaves some out. The data hold hundreds of thousands of clones, with 80% to 95% observed a single time. In the case of this clone: The antigen is unknown.

CD8 cells classed as naive were CD45RO-negative and positively selected for CCR7, excluding terminally differentiated effector memory CD45RA+ cells. The TCR was taken from a man aged 30-40 years in good health. Sequenced: naive CD8+ T cells sorted from blood.

CDR3 coding DNA: TGTGCCAGCGGGGCGGGAGGCGGGAGGAATGAGCAGTTCTTC. Translating it yields CASGAGGGRNEQFF. The chain is built from TRBV9 and TRBJ2-1; 8 nucleotides align to TRBD2. The CDR3 spans 14 residues. Germline lookup yields CDR1 SGDLS and CDR2 YYNGEE. With 7 bases clipped from V and 7 bases from J, the junction kept 10 bases outside the gene matches.